This entry describes one TCR beta chain. The target antigen is unknown. At survey level, the immunoSEQ assay was run in its v3.0 version. Here immunoSEQ multiplex PCR was the method, and the copy in TCRdb shows in-frame clones only, minus some. The sample holds 15,000 to 20,000 clones; 85% to 95% are singletons and the top ten take more than 1.3%. The sample originates from a study of long-term antiretroviral therapy in people with HIV. Study-wide context: It was about a decade after the earliest samples that the 2015 immediate-ART recommendation appeared. General observations from the study: CDR3 length ranges were narrower in HIV repertoires than in controls. Transplant-donor-level diversity was not reached after ART, though diversity increased.

The V gene end was trimmed by 4 bases and the J gene end by 0 bases; junction bases not matched to a gene: 4. The CDR3 totals 15 residues. The germline CDR1 and CDR2 sequences are SGHDN and FVKESK. The origin of this receptor is a man aged 30-40 years with HIV. The sequencing used unsorted PBMCs, collected less than 13 years after starting antiretroviral therapy. This rearrangement joins TRBV14 to TRBJ2-7; 9 nucleotides match TRBD2. The CDR3 is CASSPGLASSYEQYF. As DNA, the CDR3 is TGTGCCAGCAGCCCCGGACTAGCGAGCTCCTACGAGCAGTACTTC.